Sequencing of this T cell receptor beta chain was carried out in a study of blood T cell dynamics during melanoma immunotherapy. V lost 4 bases and J lost 8; bases outside the gene matches: 5. The CDR3 sequence is 14 residues long. The germline V gene encodes CDR1 WNHNN and CDR2 SYGVQD (reference sequence). Each bulk PBMC sample had roughly 400 ng DNA loaded. Here immunoSEQ multiplex PCR was the method, and the copy in TCRdb shows in-frame clones only, minus some. Among about 8,500 clones listed, more than 75% were seen once. Time point noted: pre-treatment baseline. This clonotype was sampled from a human donor with melanoma. The V and J genes are TRBV10-1 and TRBJ2-1; 10 positions match TRBD2. The material sequenced was blood, taken from a patient treated with checkpoint blockade. In DNA, the CDR3 is TGCGCCAGCAGTGTTAGCGGGAGGTACGATGAGCAGTTCTTC. Protein sequence: CASSVSGRYDEQFF.